The clone carrying this T cell receptor beta chain appeared a few times. Its matching antigen is unknown. Researchers grouped second doses given at about 4 or about 12 weeks into one pool. The data were taken from a study of T cell responses to AZD1222 COVID-19 vaccine. Whole-study findings and limits: Across spike, vaccine-associated CD4 TCRs were found, dominant at 160-218 and 743-854.

This table comes from immunoSEQ multiplex PCR, and its TCRdb copy is limited to in-frame clones, with some not included. The sample yields roughly 75,000 clones, about nine tenths seen once. This CDR3 spans 16 amino acids. J lost 3 bases, V lost 4 bases, and 12 bases had no gene match. Germline lookup yields CDR1 SGDLS and CDR2 YYNGEE. Material: peripheral blood, obtained 28 days after the second AZD1222 dose. The chain carries TRBV9 and TRBJ1-1; 7 positions agree with TRBD1. The TCR sequence derives from an adult who received the AZD1222 COVID-19 vaccine. The chain's CDR3 is CASSPGGAGGDTEAFF. DNA of the CDR3: TGTGCCAGCAGCCCCGGCGGGGCAGGGGGAGACACTGAAGCTTTCTTT.